These 25 T cell receptor beta chains were sequenced from one sample in a study of T cell responses to AZD1222 COVID-19 vaccine. Profiling relied on immunoSEQ multiplex PCR, and the TCRdb table lists in-frame clones only, not all of them. This sample has approximately 91,000 clones, with 91% found just once. Sequenced material: peripheral blood, taken 28 days after the second AZD1222 dose. These receptor sequences come from an adult who received the AZD1222 COVID-19 vaccine.

J is TRBJ2-5 and V is TRBV28; D is unresolved. Trimming left V 2 bases short and J 4 bases short, with 2 bases between. Germline CDR1 reads MDHEN; CDR2 reads SYDVKM. The CDR3 length is 11 residues. The CDR3: CASSLTETQYF. In nucleotides, the CDR3 is TGTGCCAGCAGTTTAACAGAGACCCAGTACTTC.

The V gene is TRBV24-1, the J gene TRBJ1-5; 7 nucleotides line up with TRBD1. The CDR3 loop spans 12 amino acids. From germline, CDR1 is KGHDR and CDR2 SFDVKD. After removal of 9 bases from V and 2 bases from J, the junction contained 0 bases not matched to a gene. The CDR3 region has the DNA TGTGCCACCGGACAGGGCAATCAGCCCCAGCATTTT. Its protein product is CATGQGNQPQHF.

The chain joins TRBV19 to TRBJ1-5; D unresolved. V lost 3 bases to trimming and J lost 6 bases, with 12 bases between them. CDR1 and CDR2 from the germline V gene are LNHDA and SQIVND (reference sequence). CDR3 length: 14 residues. The CDR3 coding sequence is TGTGCCAGTAGTATCGGCGGTGCTGGTCAGCCCCAGCATTTT. Its translation is CASSIGGAGQPQHF.

The chain is built from TRBV12-3 or TRBV12-4 and TRBJ2-3; D perhaps matches TRBD2 (5 bases). The CDR3 extends over 13 amino acids. The V end lost 6 bases, the J end lost 2 bases, and 9 bases lay between the germline ends. The chain's CDR3 is CASRDSVTDTQYF. In DNA form, the CDR3 reads TGTGCCAGCAGGGACTCGGTCACAGATACGCAGTATTTT.

The chain uses TRBV19 and TRBJ2-7; 9 bases match TRBD2. CDR3 size: 17 residues. Germline CDR1 LNHDA, CDR2 SQIVND (reference sequence). V gave up 0 bases and J gave up 3 bases; unmatched junction bases: 9. CDR3 sequence: CASSIDYDSGRIYEQYF. CDR3 in DNA: TGTGCCAGTAGTATAGATTACGATAGCGGGAGAATCTACGAGCAGTACTTC.

The V and J genes are TRBV3-1 (or the pseudogene TRBV3-2) and TRBJ1-4; D not resolved. The V gene lost 8 bases and the J gene lost 8 bases, with 18 bases spanning the gap. CDR3 length: 14 residues. The germline V gene has CDR1 LGHDT and CDR2 YNNKEL (reference sequence). The CDR3 DNA is TGTGCCAGCTCCCATGGAGGTTTTAGGGAAAAACTGTTTTTT. It encodes CASSHGGFREKLFF.

This clone was counted once. CDR3 nucleotides: TGTGCCAGCAGGTTTGCCGGGGATGAGCAGTTCTTC. It is translated as CASRFAGDEQFF. This chain links TRBV7-3 with TRBJ2-1; D is possibly TRBD2 (5 bases). The V end lost 6 bases, the J end lost 8 bases, and 11 bases lay between the germline ends. This CDR3 is built from 12 residues. Germline V gene lookup returns CDR1 SGHTA and CDR2 FQGTGA.

V gene TRBV2 combines with J gene TRBJ2-7; D gene unclear. The CDR3 totals 13 residues. Between the trimmed V and J ends, which lost 7 bases and 2 bases, there was a span of 12 bases. Germline values: CDR1 SNHLY, CDR2 FYNNEI. The CDR3 sequence: CASNGLSPYEQYF. The CDR3 bases are TGTGCCAGCAACGGGCTTAGCCCCTACGAGCAGTACTTC.

The chain recombines TRBV24-1 with TRBJ2-1; D possibly corresponds to TRBD1 (6 bases). Germline V gene data show CDR1 as KGHDR and CDR2 as SFDVKD. V was trimmed by 5 bases and J by 8 bases, leaving 18 bases between them. CDR3 length: 15 amino acids. The DNA of the CDR3 is TGTGCCACCAGTGCGGGCCAGGACAGTATGGATGAGCAGTTCTTC. Translation gives CATSAGQDSMDEQFF.

The V call is TRBV6-5, the J call TRBJ2-1; perhaps TRBD2 as D (5 bases). CDR3 length: 14 residues. Germline V gene lookup returns CDR1 MNHEY and CDR2 SVGAGI. V lost 6 bases, J lost 3 bases, and 12 bases lay in between. CDR3 sequence reads: CASRSLALYNEQFF. The CDR3 DNA follows: TGTGCCAGCAGAAGTCTAGCCCTCTACAATGAGCAGTTCTTC.

The gene calls are TRBV2 and TRBJ2-2; D is unresolved. V lost 5 bases and J lost 0, with 7 bases in between. This CDR3 is 14 amino acids long. CDR1 is SNHLY and CDR2 is FYNNEI in the germline V gene. The CDR3 loop is CASSPESNTGELFF. The DNA for the CDR3 is TGTGCCAGCAGTCCCGAGTCGAACACCGGGGAGCTGTTTTTT.

The chain is built from TRBV5-1 and TRBJ1-2, with 9 bases aligning to TRBD1. The CDR3 has 14 amino acids. Germline trimming cut 6 bases from V and 8 bases from J; bases unmatched to any gene: 11. In germline, CDR1 is SGHRS, CDR2 YFSETQ. The CDR3 sequence: CASTSGGTGYGYTF. The CDR3 DNA follows: TGCGCCAGCACCTCGGGGGGGACAGGGTACGGCTACACCTTC.

This clone was seen only once. The chain joins TRBV5-4 to TRBJ1-5, with a weak D call TRBD1 (5 bases). V was trimmed by 2 bases and J by 6 bases, leaving 12 bases between them. CDR1 is SGHNT, CDR2 YYREEE, per germline (reference sequence). The CDR3 runs to 14 residues. The CDR3 sequence: CASSFGGGGQPQHF. The CDR3 nucleotides are TGTGCCAGCAGCTTCGGCGGGGGAGGTCAGCCCCAGCATTTT. Combining the CDR3 with reference TRBV5-4 and TRBJ1-5 gives the whole variable domain ETGVTQSPTHLIKTRGQQVTLRCSSQSGHNTVSWYQQALGQGPQFIFQYYREEENGRGNFPPRFSGLQFPNYSSELNVNALELDDSALYLCASSFGGGGQPQHFGDGTRLSIL.

The chain uses TRBV28 and TRBJ1-1; TRBD1 is a possible D gene (6 bases). This CDR3 has 19 amino acids. In germline, CDR1 is MDHEN, CDR2 SYDVKM. V dropped 4 bases and J dropped 5 bases, with 29 bases sitting between them. CDR3 bases: TGTGCCAGCAGTTATGCGTCAATGGTTTGGCAGGGGAAACTAACTGAAGCTTTCTTT. This encodes CASSYASMVWQGKLTEAFF.

V gene TRBV7-3 combines with J gene TRBJ2-1, with a tentative D call TRBD2 (6 bases). The CDR3 extends over 14 amino acids. Trimming stripped 5 bases from V and 6 bases from J, with 14 bases between. Germline CDR1 reads SGHTA; CDR2 reads FQGTGA. DNA for the CDR3: TGTGCCAGCAGCCCCTCGGGACTTTCCAATGAGCAGTTCTTC. Residues: CASSPSGLSNEQFF.

The chain combines TRBV6-5 with TRBJ1-1, with D possibly matching TRBD1 (5 bases). The V end lost 2 bases, the J end lost 0 bases, and 13 bases lay between the germline ends. The length of the CDR3 is 16 residues. The germline CDR1 and CDR2 sequences are MNHEY and SVGAGI. CDR3: CASSYEVGGMNTEAFF. CDR3 nucleotide sequence: TGTGCCAGCAGTTACGAGGTCGGGGGGATGAACACTGAAGCTTTCTTT.

The rearrangement joins TRBV7-9 to TRBJ1-2, with D maybe TRBD1 (5 bases). In germline, CDR1 is SEHNR, CDR2 FQNEAQ (reference sequence). The ends were cut back, 5 bases at V and 8 bases at J, with 24 bases in the middle. CDR3 size: 16 residues. The CDR3 sequence is CASSPSWDRTWGGYTF. As DNA, the CDR3 is TGTGCCAGCAGCCCTTCGTGGGACCGAACATGGGGGGGCTACACCTTC.

The count of this clone is one. The chain couples TRBV28 to TRBJ2-5; D gene ambiguous. Trimming pared 11 bases from V and 5 bases from J, leaving 9 bases between. The CDR3 consists of 10 residues. CDR1 is MDHEN and CDR2 is SYDVKM in the germline V gene. The CDR3 DNA is TGTGCCGCTTCGAGGGAGACCCAGTACTTC. Translating gives CAASRETQYF.

The chain has TRBV11-2 and TRBJ2-3; 10 nucleotides line up with TRBD2. V was pared by 6 bases and J by 0 bases, with 12 bases of the junction left unmatched. The CDR3 is 18 residues long. The V gene's germline CDR1 is SGHAT and CDR2 FQNNGV. The CDR3 nucleotides read TGTGCCAGCAGTTCACCCTTAGCGGGAGGAGCGAGCACAGATACGCAGTATTTT. The encoded protein is CASSSPLAGGASTDTQYF.

The chain combines TRBV25-1 with TRBJ2-2; D ambiguous. The CDR3 is 12 amino acids. Germline CDR1 reads MGHDK; CDR2 reads SYGVNS. V gave up 2 bases and J gave up 2 bases, with 0 bases separating them. CDR3 sequence (DNA): TGTGCCAGCAGTGAAAACACCGGGGAGCTGTTTTTT. Residues: CASSENTGELFF.

This clone appeared a few times. The chain has TRBV28 and TRBJ1-5, with D perhaps TRBD1 (6 bases). Trimming took off 2 bases at V and 2 bases at J, with 7 bases between the two ends. The CDR3 length is 14 residues. The germline gives CDR1 MDHEN, CDR2 SYDVKM. The CDR3 is CASSLNRGNQPQHF. The CDR3 DNA follows: TGTGCCAGCAGTTTAAACAGGGGCAATCAGCCCCAGCATTTT.

This chain links TRBV7-2 with TRBJ2-7, with D possibly being TRBD2 (5 bases). The CDR3 spans 14 residues. Germline loops: CDR1 SGHTA, CDR2 FQGNSA. Trimming took 1 base from V and 6 from J, leaving 13 bases between them. The CDR3 loop reads CASSLGGSGFEQYF. As DNA, the CDR3 is TGTGCCAGCAGCTTAGGAGGGTCTGGGTTCGAGCAGTACTTC.

The chain couples TRBV5-1 to TRBJ1-4, with 7 bases fitting TRBD1. Germline CDR1 SGHRS, CDR2 YFSETQ. Trimming cost V 0 bases and J 8 bases; bases outside gene matches: 7. CDR3 size: 15 residues. The CDR3 sequence is CASSLDRQGKEKLFF. The DNA for the CDR3 is TGCGCCAGCAGCTTGGATAGACAGGGAAAGGAAAAACTGTTTTTT.

J is TRBJ2-3 and V is TRBV9; TRBD2 aligns across 14 bases. CDR1 and CDR2 (germline): SGDLS, YYNGEE. This CDR3 is 19 amino acids long. The ends lost 3 bases at V and 4 bases at J; junction bases unmatched: 13. The CDR3 bases are TGTGCCAGCAGCGGAAGACTAGCGGGAGGGCCAGAACCGGCAGATACGCAGTATTTT. It specifies CASSGRLAGGPEPADTQYF.

The chain has TRBV27 and TRBJ2-3, with D unclear. Per the germline V gene, CDR1 is MNHEY and CDR2 is SMNVEV (reference sequence). This CDR3 is 14 amino acids long. Trimming shortened V by 0 bases and J by 2 bases, and 6 bases separated the two germline ends. The CDR3 here is CASSLSALTDTQYF. The DNA of the CDR3 is TGTGCCAGCAGTTTATCGGCCCTCACAGATACGCAGTATTTT.